The present T cell receptor (beta chain) was sequenced within a study of blood T cell repertoires in COVID-19. Study context: Sources were T cells, B-cell-depleted T cells, or PBMCs; the material itself was cDNA or gDNA.

Participants came from fewer than 25 US areas, aged about 18 to 89 years. Participants reported their clinical history, and cohort assignment relied on those reports. Recovery meant two consecutive negative NP/OP PCR tests, professional clearance, or resolved symptoms. Germline CDR1 reads SGHNT; CDR2 reads YENEEA. The CDR3 contains 14 residues. V dropped 4 bases and J dropped 9; count of bases not matched to a gene: 7. The method was immunoSEQ multiplex PCR; TCRdb's version includes in-frame clones alone and lacks a portion of them. The data contain roughly 200,000 clones, 88% of them seen just once; the ten biggest clones take up around 2.7%.

V is TRBV11-3 and J is TRBJ2-1; 9 bases match TRBD2. This receptor was obtained from a young woman who had recovered from COVID-19. Sequencing was performed on PBMCs or T cells enriched from blood (not recorded which). CDR3 coding DNA: TGTGCCAGCAGCTATAGCGGGGGAGAAAGTGAGCAGTTCTTC. It is translated as CASSYSGGESEQFF.